The next 7 T cell receptor beta chains were all read from a single sample in a study of Tregs in tolerant kidney transplant recipients. Mixed chimerism was transient after nonmyeloablative marrow transplants from related graft donors. Measured with immunoSEQ multiplex PCR; TCRdb has only the in-frame clones, and not every one. The sample holds 80,000 or so clones, roughly 91% seen once. This sample comprised CD4+ T cells from blood (PBMCs), obtained 24 months after the transplant. The source of these receptors is a human patient who received a combined kidney and bone marrow transplant. Some of these T cells may belong to the graft donor.

The V call is TRBV6-6, the J call TRBJ2-5, with 16 bases lining up with TRBD2. The CDR3 length is 16 residues. Trimming cost V 4 bases and J 4 bases; bases outside gene matches: 3. Germline loops: CDR1 MNHNY, CDR2 SVGAGI (reference sequence). The CDR3 spells CASSSGTSGGGETQYF. The CDR3 DNA reads TGTGCCAGCAGTTCGGGGACTAGCGGGGGGGGAGAGACCCAGTACTTC.

The V call is TRBV7-2, the J call TRBJ2-5, with 7 bases aligning to TRBD2. CDR1 and CDR2 from the germline V gene are SGHTA and FQGNSA. V lost 1 base to trimming and J lost 2 bases; unmatched junction nucleotides: 4. This CDR3 spans 15 amino acids. The CDR3 DNA follows: TGTGCCAGCAGCTTAGTGGCGGGGGTACAAGAGACCCAGTACTTC. Translated, it gives CASSLVAGVQETQYF. Based on the CDR3 plus reference TRBV7-2 and TRBJ2-5, the full variable domain is GAGVSQSPSNKVTEKGKDVELRCDPISGHTALYWYRQSLGQGLEFLIYFQGNSAPDKSGLPSDRFSAERTGGSVSTLTIQRTQQEDSAVYLCASSLVAGVQETQYFGPGTRLLVL.

The chain has TRBV11-1 and TRBJ2-1; 13 bases match TRBD2. The length of the CDR3 is 15 residues. Per germline, CDR1 SGHAT and CDR2 FQDESV (reference sequence). V was clipped by 5 bases and J by 6 bases; unmatched bases: 4. The CDR3 DNA reads TGTGCCAGCAGCGGACTAGCGGGAGCTCGCAATGAGCAGTTCTTC. As protein: CASSGLAGARNEQFF.

In DNA, the CDR3 is TGTGCCACCAGCGCTTACAGGGGGCCCGATGAAAAACTGTTTTTT. Its translation is CATSAYRGPDEKLFF. V gene TRBV15 combines with J gene TRBJ1-4, with 9 bases identical to TRBD1. Germline V gene lookup returns CDR1 LNHNV and CDR2 YYDKDF (reference sequence). The CDR3 has 15 residues. After removal of 5 bases from V and 6 bases from J, the junction contained 7 bases not matched to a gene.

The chain combines TRBV11-1 with TRBJ1-2; D not resolved. Germline CDR1 is SGHAT and CDR2 is FQDESV (reference sequence). This CDR3 spans 14 amino acids. Trimming stripped 5 bases from V and 8 bases from J, with 18 bases between. DNA for the CDR3: TGTGCCAGCAGCCCGCGAGGACCCGGAGGGGGCTACACCTTC. Residues: CASSPRGPGGGYTF.

This clone appeared a single time. This sequence joins TRBV7-2 and TRBJ2-5; 10 positions agree with TRBD1. The CDR3 length is 15 residues. V lost 5 bases, J lost 3 bases, and 6 bases stayed unmatched. Germline lookup yields CDR1 SGHTA and CDR2 FQGNSA. In DNA form, the CDR3 reads TGTGCCAGCAGCCAGGACAGGGGGATTAAAGAGACCCAGTACTTC. It codes for CASSQDRGIKETQYF.

V is TRBV30 and J is TRBJ2-5; the D gene is possibly TRBD1 (6 bases). The germline CDR1 and CDR2 sequences are GTSNPN and SVGIG (reference sequence). CDR3 size: 13 residues. The ends were cut back, 5 bases at V and 0 bases at J, with 10 bases in the middle. CDR3 sequence: CAWARTDQETQYF. The CDR3 DNA is TGTGCCTGGGCGAGGACAGACCAAGAGACCCAGTACTTC.